The 4 T cell receptor beta chains below all came from one sample that was sequenced in a study of blood T cell repertoires in COVID-19. Assay: immunoSEQ multiplex PCR; the TCRdb copy retains only in-frame clones and omits some. The sample holds over 250,000 clones, about nine tenths seen once. The source material was PBMCs or T cells enriched from blood (not recorded which). These receptors came from a man in his sixties who had recovered from COVID-19.

This clone appeared a few times. The chain employs TRBV19 and TRBJ1-2; D unclear. The CDR3 is made up of 11 amino acids. Germline CDR1 reads LNHDA; CDR2 reads SQIVND (reference sequence). Between the trimmed V and J ends, which lost 9 bases and 2 bases, there was a span of 7 bases. The CDR3 protein is CASDTNYGYTF. The CDR3 region has the DNA TGTGCCAGCGACACGAACTATGGCTACACCTTC.

The chain combines TRBV7-9 with TRBJ1-1, with D perhaps matching TRBD1 (5 bases). Trimming pared 5 bases from V and 1 base from J, leaving 32 bases between. The CDR3 covers 21 residues. Germline values: CDR1 SEHNR, CDR2 FQNEAQ (reference sequence). The CDR3 spells CASSTTAYVVWQGGENTEAFF. DNA of the CDR3: TGTGCCAGCAGCACCACAGCTTATGTGGTTTGGCAGGGCGGCGAGAACACTGAAGCTTTCTTT. Variable domain in full (rest from reference TRBV7-9 and TRBJ1-1): DTGVSQNPRHKITKRGQNVTFRCDPISEHNRLYWYRQTLGQGPEFLTYFQNEAQLEKSRLLSDRFSAERPKGSFSTLEIQRTEQGDSAMYLCASSTTAYVVWQGGENTEAFFGQGTRLTVV.

This chain connects TRBV11-2 to TRBJ2-2; D is unclear. The V end lost 5 bases, the J end lost 6 bases, and 13 bases lay between the germline ends. The germline gives CDR1 SGHAT, CDR2 FQNNGV. This CDR3 comprises 14 residues. The CDR3 loop is CASSPVPSPGELFF. DNA for the CDR3: TGTGCCAGCAGCCCAGTGCCGTCCCCCGGGGAGCTGTTTTTT. Together with reference TRBV11-2 and TRBJ2-2, the CDR3 gives the full variable domain: EAGVAQSPRYKIIEKRQSVAFWCNPISGHATLYWYQQILGQGPKLLIQFQNNGVVDDSQLPKDRFSAERLKGVDSTLKIQPAKLEDSAVYLCASSPVPSPGELFFGEGSRLTVL.

V usage is TRBV30 and J usage is TRBJ2-7; D call uncertain. CDR1 and CDR2 (germline): GTSNPN, SVGIG (reference sequence). The CDR3 spans 15 residues. Trimming pared 4 bases from V and 2 bases from J, leaving 18 bases between. CDR3 region: CAWMSPTRPPYEQYF. CDR3 DNA: TGTGCCTGGATGTCCCCGACGCGGCCCCCCTACGAGCAGTACTTC. Full variable domain (outside the CDR3, taken from reference TRBV30 and TRBJ2-7): SQTIHQWPATLVQPVGSPLSLECTVEGTSNPNLYWYRQAAGRGLQLLFYSVGIGQISSEVPQNLSASRPQDRQFILSSKKLLLSDSGFYLCAWMSPTRPPYEQYFGPGTRLTVT.